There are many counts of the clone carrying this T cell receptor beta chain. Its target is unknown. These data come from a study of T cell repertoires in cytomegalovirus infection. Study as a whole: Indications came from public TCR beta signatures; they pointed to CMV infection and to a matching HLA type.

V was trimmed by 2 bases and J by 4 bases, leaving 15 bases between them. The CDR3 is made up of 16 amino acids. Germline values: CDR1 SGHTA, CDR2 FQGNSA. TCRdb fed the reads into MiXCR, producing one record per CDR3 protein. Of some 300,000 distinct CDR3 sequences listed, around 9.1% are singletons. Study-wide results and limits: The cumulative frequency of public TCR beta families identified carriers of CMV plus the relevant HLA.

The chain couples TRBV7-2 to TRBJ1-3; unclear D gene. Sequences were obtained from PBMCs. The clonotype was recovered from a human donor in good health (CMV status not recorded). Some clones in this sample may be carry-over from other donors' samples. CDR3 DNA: TGTGCCAGCAGCTTATTTACAGCTGTGGTGGGAAACACCATATATTTT. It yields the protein CASSLFTAVVGNTIYF.